The 14 T cell receptor beta chains presented below share a single source sample, sequenced in a study of cytomegalovirus exposure and HLA in healthy donors. Vbeta (60) and Jbeta (13) primers were used in the PCR. Sequencing was performed with immunoSEQ multiplex PCR; in TCRdb, only in-frame clones are kept and a portion is missing. In the table there are under 200,000 clones, over 60% of which are singletons. Sequencing input: PBMCs. The receptors were sampled from a girl aged 10 to 17 in good health and CMV-seronegative.

This clone was picked up a small number of times. This chain links TRBV15 with TRBJ1-2; D ambiguous. Trimming left V 0 bases short and J 3 bases short, with 8 bases between. Germline V CDR1 and CDR2: LNHNV, YYDKDF (reference sequence). This CDR3 has 14 amino acids. The CDR3 nucleotides read TGTGCCACCAGCAGAGACAGGCCCGACTATGGCTACACCTTC. The encoded protein is CATSRDRPDYGYTF. Filled out from reference TRBV15 and TRBJ1-2, the complete variable domain reads DAMVIQNPRYQVTQFGKPVTLSCSQTLNHNVMYWYQQKSSQAPKLLFHYYDKDFNNEADTPDNFQSRRPNTSFCFLDIRSPGLGDTAMYLCATSRDRPDYGYTFGSGTRLTVV.

The V and J genes are TRBV6-1 and TRBJ1-1; D ambiguous. V was trimmed by 8 bases and J by 6 bases, leaving 10 bases between them. Germline V CDR1 and CDR2: MNHNS, SASEGT. This CDR3 comprises 11 residues. The DNA of the CDR3 is TGTGCCAGCGTCGACTACCCTGAAGCTTTCTTT. Translation gives CASVDYPEAFF.

The CDR3 coding sequence is TGTGCCAGCAGTGAAGGCGGGTCCTACGAGCAGTACTTC. Translation gives CASSEGGSYEQYF. The V and J genes are TRBV2 and TRBJ2-7; TRBD2 is a possible D gene (5 bases). The ends were cut back, 1 base at V and 1 base at J, with 5 bases in the middle. The CDR3 spans 13 residues. Per germline, CDR1 SNHLY and CDR2 FYNNEI.

This clone was picked up a small number of times. This chain connects TRBV2 to TRBJ1-2, with 7 bases matching TRBD1. There are 15 residues in the CDR3. J lost 7 bases, V lost 8 bases, and 16 bases had no gene match. Looked up from germline, CDR1 is SNHLY and CDR2 is FYNNEI. The CDR3 region is CASRFAGGQVSGYTF. The CDR3 bases are TGTGCCAGCCGCTTCGCAGGCGGACAGGTATCTGGCTACACCTTC.

This clone turned up a few times. This chain links TRBV6-1 with TRBJ1-2, with a possible D match to TRBD1 (5 bases). The CDR3 is 15 amino acids. V was shortened by 2 bases and J by 4 bases, with 14 bases between the two germline ends. Germline assignment: CDR1 MNHNS and CDR2 SASEGT. The CDR3 coding sequence is TGTGCCAGCAGTGAATTGGAGGGGTTGGGCTATGGCTACACCTTC. Its translation is CASSELEGLGYGYTF.

V usage is TRBV6-6 and J usage is TRBJ1-2; D perhaps matches TRBD1 (6 bases). V lost 6 bases, J lost 6 bases, and 23 bases lay in between. Germline loops: CDR1 MNHNY, CDR2 SVGAGI (reference sequence). This CDR3 spans 16 amino acids. The CDR3 sequence is CASSHPLRGAKNGYTF. CDR3 DNA: TGTGCCAGCAGCCATCCCTTGCGGGGGGCGAAGAATGGCTACACCTTC.

The chain employs TRBV5-5 and TRBJ1-1; D ambiguous. The CDR3 is made up of 15 amino acids. Deletions cut 3 bases from V and 1 base from J, with 13 bases between. Looked up from germline, CDR1 is SGHKS and CDR2 is YYEKEE (reference sequence). The CDR3 sequence: CASSSGSYSNTEAFF. As DNA, the CDR3 is TGTGCCAGCAGCTCGGGATCCTACTCGAACACTGAAGCTTTCTTT.

The chain has TRBV19 and TRBJ2-1, with 10 bases identical to TRBD2. The CDR3 is 18 amino acids. V gave up 6 bases and J gave up 0 bases; unmatched junction bases: 11. Germline loops: CDR1 LNHDA, CDR2 SQIVND (reference sequence). The CDR3 DNA reads TGTGCCAGTAGAAGACTAGCGGGTTTAGACATCTCCTACAATGAGCAGTTCTTC. Protein sequence: CASRRLAGLDISYNEQFF.

A single count supports this clone. The chain couples TRBV27 to TRBJ2-5; D remains unclear. The CDR3 loop spans 11 amino acids. V lost 4 bases and J 2 bases, leaving 2 bases between the germline ends. Germline CDR1 MNHEY, CDR2 SMNVEV (reference sequence). DNA of the CDR3: TGTGCCAGCAGTTCGCAAGAGACCCAGTACTTC. This sequence encodes CASSSQETQYF.

This chain uses TRBV7-9 with TRBJ1-1; D is perhaps TRBD1 (6 bases). The germline V and J ends were trimmed by 2 bases and 5 bases, with 12 bases remaining between them. Germline V gives CDR1 SEHNR, CDR2 FQNEAQ (reference sequence). The CDR3 extends over 14 amino acids. The CDR3 protein is CASSLQGKDTEAFF. DNA of the CDR3: TGTGCCAGCAGCTTACAGGGGAAGGATACTGAAGCTTTCTTT.

V gene TRBV6-5 combines with J gene TRBJ2-1; 8 bases agree with TRBD1. Germline V gives CDR1 MNHEY, CDR2 SVGAGI. Trimming at V came to 0 bases and at J to 10 bases, leaving 8 bases not matched to a gene. This CDR3 spans 15 amino acids. The CDR3 is CASSYSGQDSREQFF. In DNA form, the CDR3 reads TGTGCCAGCAGTTACTCGGGACAGGACAGTAGGGAGCAGTTCTTC.

A remark on this clone: A read error may produce the germline difference seen at one junction end. CDR3 bases: TGTGCCAGCCGTTTTTCGAGATCCATGAACACTGAAGCTTTCTTT. Translating it yields CASRFSRSMNTEAFF. The chain recombines TRBV28 with TRBJ1-1; D is ambiguous. The CDR3 totals 15 residues. Germline loops: CDR1 MDHEN, CDR2 SYDVKM.

In its sample, this clone was seen a few times. The chain joins TRBV10-3 to TRBJ1-1, with no clear D. CDR3 length: 13 amino acids. Between the trimmed V and J ends, which lost 4 bases and 1 base, there was a span of 7 bases. Per germline, CDR1 ENHRY and CDR2 SYGVKD. Here the CDR3 reads CAISVAGNTEAFF. The CDR3, as DNA: TGTGCCATCAGTGTTGCAGGGAACACTGAAGCTTTCTTT.

The rearrangement joins TRBV6-5 to TRBJ1-1; no reliable D call. CDR1 MNHEY and CDR2 SVGAGI come from the germline V gene. Trimming removed 6 bases from V and 2 bases from J, with 10 bases in between. The CDR3 has 13 residues. The CDR3, as DNA: TGTGCCAGCAGCCCAAACTCAAACACTGAAGCTTTCTTT. Its protein product is CASSPNSNTEAFF.